This T cell receptor (beta chain) comes out of a study of blood T cell repertoires in COVID-19. Study at large: Samples representing acute and convalescent COVID-19 were sourced from the United States, Italy and Spain. The analysed material was cDNA or gDNA that came from T cells, B-cell-depleted T cells, or PBMCs.

With 3 bases clipped from V and 6 bases from J, the junction kept 9 bases outside the gene matches. This CDR3 region has 15 residues. Per the germline V gene, CDR1 is SNHLY and CDR2 is FYNNEI. Authors' methods: For nucleated cells, counts were estimated from reference gene primer amplification. Sequencing was performed with immunoSEQ multiplex PCR; in TCRdb, only in-frame clones are kept and a portion is missing. The DNA was the basis for D and trimming; V, J and clone size are from that table. The sample gives under 250,000 clones, around four fifths of which show up once; 5.1% is in the top ten. The V gene is TRBV2, the J gene TRBJ1-1; 8 nucleotides line up with TRBD1. Sequenced: peripheral blood. The sequence derives from a woman aged 55-70 years who had recovered from COVID-19. The DNA of the CDR3 is TGTGCCAGCAGTGATGACGACAGGGGTTTTGCTGAAGCTTTCTTT. It encodes CASSDDDRGFAEAFF.